Shown below are 17 T cell receptor beta chains from a single sample sequenced in a study of T cells in narcolepsy. Assay: immunoSEQ multiplex PCR; the TCRdb copy retains only in-frame clones and omits some. This sample has roughly 30,000 clones, with 78% found just once. Sequencing was performed on CD45RA- memory CD4+ T cells from PBMCs. The receptor set was obtained from a human donor with narcolepsy.

The chain carries TRBV7-9 and TRBJ2-7; the D is unclear. The V end was cut by 3 bases, the J end by 1 base, with 7 bases between. Germline CDR1 is SEHNR and CDR2 is FQNEAQ (reference sequence). The CDR3 has 13 residues. This chain's CDR3 is CASSFTVSYEQYF. The CDR3 coding sequence is TGTGCCAGCAGCTTTACAGTTTCCTACGAGCAGTACTTC.

The chain carries TRBV21-1 and TRBJ1-2. TRBV21-1 is a pseudogene. This CDR3 region has 19 residues. The CDR3 loop is CASSKSKSRVGARTNGYTF. For the CDR3, the DNA is TGTGCCAGCAGCAAAAGCAAGTCGAGGGTCGGGGCTCGTACCAATGGCTACACCTTC.

The chain combines TRBV9 with TRBJ1-5, with a possible D match to TRBD1 (5 bases). CDR1 and CDR2 (germline): SGDLS, YYNGEE. The CDR3 spans 15 residues. The germline V and J ends were trimmed by 3 bases and 0 bases, with 10 bases remaining between them. The CDR3 loop is CASSAGPYSNQPQHF. CDR3 sequence (DNA): TGTGCCAGCAGCGCGGGACCCTATAGCAATCAGCCCCAGCATTTT. The full variable domain, rest sourced from reference TRBV9 and TRBJ1-5, is DSGVTQTPKHLITATGQRVTLRCSPRSGDLSVYWYQQSLDQGLQFLIQYYNGEERAKGNILERFSAQQFPDLHSELNLSSLELGDSALYFCASSAGPYSNQPQHFGDGTRLSIL.

J is TRBJ1-2 and V is TRBV6-1; the D is unclear. The V and J ends lost 2 bases and 8 bases respectively, with 12 bases between them. There are 13 residues in the CDR3. CDR1 is MNHNS and CDR2 is SASEGT in the germline V gene. The CDR3 region has the DNA TGTGCCAGCAGTGAAATTGTCGCCCAAGGCTACACCTTC. Amino acids: CASSEIVAQGYTF.

The chain recombines TRBV16 with TRBJ1-2; 8 bases fit TRBD1. The V segment lost 0 bases and the J segment 6 bases; nucleotides outside the gene matches: 6. This CDR3 has 15 residues. Germline CDR1 reads KGHSY; CDR2 reads FQNENV. CDR3 nucleotides: TGTGCCAGCAGCCAATCTCGGACAGGGTTGAATGGCTACACCTTC. Protein product: CASSQSRTGLNGYTF. The whole variable domain, remainder taken from reference TRBV16 and TRBJ1-2, is GEEVAQTPKHLVRGEGQKAKLYCAPIKGHSYVFWYQQVLKNEFKFLISFQNENVFDETGMPKERFSAKCLPNSPCSLEIQATKLEDSAVYFCASSQSRTGLNGYTFGSGTRLTVV.

The chain has TRBV10-3 and TRBJ2-7; D gene unclear. Trimming pared 2 bases from V and 0 bases from J, leaving 17 bases between. CDR1 and CDR2 (germline): ENHRY, SYGVKD. The CDR3 covers 17 residues. The CDR3 nucleotides read TGTGCCATCAGTGAGCACGGGTCTTTCGATAGCTCCTACGAGCAGTACTTC. The encoded protein is CAISEHGSFDSSYEQYF.

The V call is TRBV5-1, the J call TRBJ2-1; 10 nucleotides line up with TRBD1. V shed 4 bases, J shed 4 bases, and the junction held 5 bases outside the gene matches. There are 15 residues in the CDR3. Germline-derived CDR1 and CDR2 are SGHRS and YFSETQ. CDR3 protein: CASSPGQGRYNEQFF. The DNA for the CDR3 is TGCGCCAGCAGCCCGGGACAGGGGAGATACAATGAGCAGTTCTTC.

The chain combines TRBV6-1 with TRBJ1-3; D remains ambiguous. The CDR3 is 12 residues long. V lost 8 bases, J lost 0 bases, and 5 bases lay in between. CDR1 MNHNS and CDR2 SASEGT come from the germline V gene. CDR3: CASGNSGNTIYF. The CDR3 DNA reads as TGTGCCAGCGGTAACTCTGGAAACACCATATATTTT.

The gene calls are TRBV28 and TRBJ2-7; 8 bases agree with TRBD2. There are 15 residues in the CDR3. Germline V gene lookup returns CDR1 MDHEN and CDR2 SYDVKM. The junction had 10 bases not matched to a gene; V was cut back by 4 bases and J by 5 bases. The CDR3 is CASSSVGGGSHEQYF. The CDR3 region has the DNA TGTGCCAGCAGTTCGGTGGGCGGGGGGTCCCACGAGCAGTACTTC.

In its sample, this clone was seen a few times. This chain joins TRBV5-4 and TRBJ2-5; D might be TRBD2 (6 bases). The germline V and J ends were trimmed by 0 bases and 1 base, with 7 bases remaining between them. The CDR3 covers 14 residues. From germline, CDR1 is SGHNT and CDR2 YYREEE (reference sequence). The DNA of the CDR3 is TGTGCCAGCAGCTTGGCCGGGGGCCAAGAGACCCAGTACTTC. Encoded protein: CASSLAGGQETQYF.

The V and J genes are TRBV5-4 and TRBJ1-2; D is unresolved. Trimming shortened V by 0 bases and J by 0 bases, and 9 bases separated the two germline ends. Germline-derived CDR1 and CDR2 are SGHNT and YYREEE (reference sequence). CDR3 size: 15 residues. For the CDR3, the DNA is TGTGCCAGCAGCTTGGAAGACGGTACTAACTATGGCTACACCTTC. Residues: CASSLEDGTNYGYTF. Full variable domain (rest looked up from reference TRBV5-4 and TRBJ1-2): ETGVTQSPTHLIKTRGQQVTLRCSSQSGHNTVSWYQQALGQGPQFIFQYYREEENGRGNFPPRFSGLQFPNYSSELNVNALELDDSALYLCASSLEDGTNYGYTFGSGTRLTVV.

The chain couples TRBV6-1 to TRBJ2-3; D is undetermined. The germline CDR1 and CDR2 sequences are MNHNS and SASEGT. Trimming left V 2 bases short and J 5 bases short, with 17 bases between. The CDR3 has 16 amino acids. The CDR3 DNA follows: TGTGCCAGCAGTGAATACTCTTATGGGTTCGGAGATACGCAGTATTTT. It encodes CASSEYSYGFGDTQYF.

This chain connects TRBV10-3 to TRBJ2-3; TRBD2 matches at 10 bases. V was clipped by 4 bases and J by 4 bases; unmatched bases: 5. The CDR3 is 15 residues long. The V gene's germline CDR1 is ENHRY and CDR2 SYGVKD. The DNA for the CDR3 is TGTGCCATCAGTGGTGAGCGGGGGGGTGCAGATACGCAGTATTTT. It encodes CAISGERGGADTQYF.

For this clone: Relative to the germline gene, one junction end is altered; a read error may explain this. The chain joins TRBV27 to TRBJ2-7; 9 bases match TRBD2. CDR1 and CDR2 from the germline V gene are MNHEY and SMNVEV (reference sequence). The CDR3 has 15 residues. CDR3 loop: CASSIYSGSSYGQYF. The CDR3 bases are TGTGCCAGCAGTATCTATAGCGGGAGCTCCTACGGGCAGTACTTC.

A note on this clone: The sample carries other DNA sequences with the same CDR3. The rearrangement links TRBV6-5 to TRBJ1-5; perhaps TRBD1 as D (5 bases). CDR3 length: 12 residues. The germline V and J ends were trimmed by 5 bases and 6 bases, with 8 bases remaining between them. Germline V gene lookup returns CDR1 MNHEY and CDR2 SVGAGI. The chain's CDR3 is CASSQGGQPQHF. The CDR3 bases are TGTGCCAGCAGTCAGGGTGGTCAGCCCCAGCATTTT.

V gene TRBV5-1 combines with J gene TRBJ2-7, with D possibly being TRBD1 (6 bases). The CDR3 covers 13 residues. Between the trimmed V and J ends, which lost 0 bases and 6 bases, there was a span of 10 bases. The germline gives CDR1 SGHRS, CDR2 YFSETQ. CDR3 nucleotides: TGCGCCAGCAGCTTGGTTGCAGGGGTCGAGCAGTACTTC. Protein product: CASSLVAGVEQYF.

The V and J genes are TRBV9 and TRBJ2-1; the D gene could be TRBD1 or TRBD2 (5 bases each). The CDR3 sequence is 17 residues long. V lost 0 bases and J lost 5, with 18 bases in between. CDR1 SGDLS and CDR2 YYNGEE come from the germline V gene. This CDR3 reads CASSVASGTVGDNEQFF. The CDR3 nucleotides are TGTGCCAGCAGCGTAGCATCCGGGACCGTTGGGGACAATGAGCAGTTCTTC.